This entry describes one T cell receptor beta chain. Its matching antigen is unknown. At one boundary the junction diverges from the germline segment, which might be a read error. This record belongs to a study of neurological immune-mediated disorders. Study in general: The roughly 34 patients with multiple sclerosis comprised roughly 30 relapsing-remitting cases and 3 secondary progressive cases.

Germline V CDR1 and CDR2: KGHSH, LQKENI. This CDR3 is 15 amino acids long. The time point denotes: longitudinal time-point 3. Every sequencing run produced over 180 million TCR-beta sequences that came from 15-18 subjects. TCRdb analysed the 5' RACE reads with MiXCR anew, one entry per CDR3 protein. The data show fewer than 85,000 distinct CDR3 sequences, around 4.5% seen once. Study results and caveats: The phylogenetic placement of 18 of 34 multiple sclerosis patients' repertoires in one related-CDR3 cluster constitutes a possible signature.

This rearrangement joins TRBV18 to TRBJ2-5, with 7 bases matching TRBD1. The TCR comes from a woman aged 55 to 70 with multiple sclerosis. Sample: PBMCs. CDR3 region: CAISSLGQTGETQYF. Here the CDR3 DNA reads TGTGCCATCTCATCATTGGGACAGACTGGGGAGACCCAGTACTTC.